This T cell receptor beta chain was sequenced for a study of T cell responses to AZD1222 COVID-19 vaccine. Study context: Samples with a second dose at about 4 or about 12 weeks were pooled together.

Study findings and constraints: Mostly white British, mostly female donors; authors suggested clonal diversity may be underestimated. Vaccine-associated CD4 TCRs ranged over spike, dominating at 160-218 and 743-854.

Germline V gives CDR1 WNHNN, CDR2 SYGVQD (reference sequence). The CDR3 has 13 residues. V lost 6 bases to trimming and J lost 9 bases; unmatched junction nucleotides: 8. With respect to this clone: The antigen is unknown.

The table came from immunoSEQ multiplex PCR; TCRdb's copy has only in-frame clones and leaves some out. The sample yields 87,000 or so clones, roughly 91% seen once. The V gene is TRBV10-1, the J gene TRBJ2-1; TRBD1 matches at 7 bases. The source was peripheral blood, collected on day 0 of AZD1222 vaccination. This receptor was taken from an adult in good health. The CDR3 protein is CASRATGPSEQFF. In DNA form, the CDR3 reads TGCGCCAGCAGGGCGACAGGGCCGAGTGAGCAGTTCTTC.